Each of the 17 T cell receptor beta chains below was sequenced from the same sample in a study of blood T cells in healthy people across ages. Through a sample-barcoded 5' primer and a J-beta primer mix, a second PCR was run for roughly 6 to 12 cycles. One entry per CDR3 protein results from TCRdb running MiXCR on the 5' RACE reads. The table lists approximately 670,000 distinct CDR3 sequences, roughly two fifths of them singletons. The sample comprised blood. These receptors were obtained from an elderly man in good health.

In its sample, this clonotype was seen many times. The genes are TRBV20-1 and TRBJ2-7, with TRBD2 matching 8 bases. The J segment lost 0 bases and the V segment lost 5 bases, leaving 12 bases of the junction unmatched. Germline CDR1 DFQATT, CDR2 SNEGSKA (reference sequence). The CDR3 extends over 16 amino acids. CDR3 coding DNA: TGCAGTGCTGCGCTCTCGGCGGGAGGCAGCTCCTACGAGCAGTACTTC. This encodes CSAALSAGGSSYEQYF.

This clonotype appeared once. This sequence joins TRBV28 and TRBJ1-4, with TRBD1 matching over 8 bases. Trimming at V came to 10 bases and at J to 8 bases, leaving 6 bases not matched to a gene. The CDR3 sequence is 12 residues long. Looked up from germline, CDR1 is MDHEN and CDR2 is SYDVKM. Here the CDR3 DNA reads TGTGCCATAAGACAGGGGAAGGAAAAACTGTTTTTT. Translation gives CAIRQGKEKLFF.

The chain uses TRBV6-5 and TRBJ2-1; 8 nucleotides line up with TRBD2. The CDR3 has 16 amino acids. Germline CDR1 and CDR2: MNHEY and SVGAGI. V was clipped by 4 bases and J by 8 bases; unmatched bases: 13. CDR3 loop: CASSSLRGAWLYEQFF. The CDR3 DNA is TGTGCCAGCAGTTCCTTGCGGGGGGCCTGGTTGTATGAGCAGTTCTTC.

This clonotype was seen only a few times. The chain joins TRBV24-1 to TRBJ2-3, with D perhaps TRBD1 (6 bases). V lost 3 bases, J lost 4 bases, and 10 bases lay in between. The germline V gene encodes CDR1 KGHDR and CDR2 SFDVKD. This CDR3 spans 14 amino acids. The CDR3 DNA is TGTGCCACCAGTGATCTCACAGGGCCAGATACGCAGTATTTT. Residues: CATSDLTGPDTQYF.

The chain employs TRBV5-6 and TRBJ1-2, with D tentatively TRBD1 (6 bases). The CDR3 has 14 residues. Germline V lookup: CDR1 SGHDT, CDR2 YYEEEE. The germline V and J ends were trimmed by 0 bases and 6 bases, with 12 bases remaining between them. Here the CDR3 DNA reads TGTGCCAGCAGCTTGGGTACAGGGTTGGATGGCTACACCTTC. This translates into CASSLGTGLDGYTF.

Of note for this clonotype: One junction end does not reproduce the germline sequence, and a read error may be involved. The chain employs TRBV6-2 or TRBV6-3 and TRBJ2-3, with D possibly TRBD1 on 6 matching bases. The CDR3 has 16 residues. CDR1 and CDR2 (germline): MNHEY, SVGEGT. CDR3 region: CASSTKTGPITDTRYF. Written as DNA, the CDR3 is TGTGCCAGCAGCACGAAAACAGGGCCTATCACAGATACGCGGTATTTT.

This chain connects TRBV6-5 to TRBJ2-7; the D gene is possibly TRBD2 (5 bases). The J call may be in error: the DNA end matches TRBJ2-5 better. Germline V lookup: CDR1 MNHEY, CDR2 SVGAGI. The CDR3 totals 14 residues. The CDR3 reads CASRLCLRGETQYF. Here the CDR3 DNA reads TGTGCCAGCCGGCTTTGCTTAAGAGGGGAGACCCAGTACTTC.

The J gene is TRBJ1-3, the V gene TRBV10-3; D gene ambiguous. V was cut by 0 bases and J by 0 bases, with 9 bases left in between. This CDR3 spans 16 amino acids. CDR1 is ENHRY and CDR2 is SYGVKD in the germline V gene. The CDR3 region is CAISESYSGSGNTIYF. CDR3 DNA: TGTGCCATCAGTGAGTCTTACAGTGGCTCTGGAAACACCATATATTTT.

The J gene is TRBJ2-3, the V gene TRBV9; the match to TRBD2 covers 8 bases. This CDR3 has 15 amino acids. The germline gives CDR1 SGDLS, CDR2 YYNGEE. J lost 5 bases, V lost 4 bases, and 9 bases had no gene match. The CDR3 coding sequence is TGTGCCAGCAGCCCACCGGGGGGGGCCGTAGATACGCAGTATTTT. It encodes CASSPPGGAVDTQYF.

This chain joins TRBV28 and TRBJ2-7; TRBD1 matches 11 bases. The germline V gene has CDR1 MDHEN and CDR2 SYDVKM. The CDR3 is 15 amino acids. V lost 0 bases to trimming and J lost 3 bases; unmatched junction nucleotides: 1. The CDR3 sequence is CASSLWGTGGYEQYF. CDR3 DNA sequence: TGTGCCAGCAGTTTATGGGGGACAGGGGGCTACGAGCAGTACTTC.

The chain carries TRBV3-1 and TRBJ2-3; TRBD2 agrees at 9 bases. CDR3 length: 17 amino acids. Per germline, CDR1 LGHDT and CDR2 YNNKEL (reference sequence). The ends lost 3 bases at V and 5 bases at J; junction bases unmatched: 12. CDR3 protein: CASSHLPGRAGGDTQYF. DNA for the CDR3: TGTGCCAGCAGCCACCTCCCGGGACGAGCGGGAGGAGATACGCAGTATTTT.

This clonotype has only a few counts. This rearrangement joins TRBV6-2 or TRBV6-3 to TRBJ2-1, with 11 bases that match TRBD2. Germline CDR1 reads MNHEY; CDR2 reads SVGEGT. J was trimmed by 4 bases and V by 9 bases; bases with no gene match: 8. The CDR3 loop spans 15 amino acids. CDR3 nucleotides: TGTGCCAGTAAAATAGCGGGAGGGGCTTACAATGAGCAGTTCTTC. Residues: CASKIAGGAYNEQFF.

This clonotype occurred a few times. As DNA, the CDR3 is TGTGCCAGCAGTTCGCCGGGACAGCTTAACTATGGCTACACCTTC. Its translation: CASSSPGQLNYGYTF. The V call is TRBV6-5, the J call TRBJ1-2, with TRBD1 matching over 7 bases. The junction had 6 bases not matched to a gene; V was cut back by 4 bases and J by 1 base. The CDR3 sequence is 15 residues long. CDR1 MNHEY and CDR2 SVGAGI come from the germline V gene.

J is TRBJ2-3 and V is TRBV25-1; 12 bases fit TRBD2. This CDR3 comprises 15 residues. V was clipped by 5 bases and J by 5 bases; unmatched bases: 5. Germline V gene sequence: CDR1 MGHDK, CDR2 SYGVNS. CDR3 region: CASSLAGGYEDTQYF. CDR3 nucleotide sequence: TGTGCCAGCAGTCTAGCGGGGGGGTATGAAGATACGCAGTATTTT.

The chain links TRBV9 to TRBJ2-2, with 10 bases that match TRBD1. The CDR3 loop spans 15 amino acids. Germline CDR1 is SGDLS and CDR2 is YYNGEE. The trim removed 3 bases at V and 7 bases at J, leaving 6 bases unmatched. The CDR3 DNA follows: TGTGCCAGCAGCGCGCCCGGGACAGGGGTCGGGGAGCTGTTTTTT. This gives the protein CASSAPGTGVGELFF.

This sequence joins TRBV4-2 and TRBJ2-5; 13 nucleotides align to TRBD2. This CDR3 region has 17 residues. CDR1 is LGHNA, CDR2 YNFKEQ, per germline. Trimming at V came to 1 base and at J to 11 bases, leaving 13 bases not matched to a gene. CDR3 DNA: TGTGCCAGCAGCCAAGGAGGGACTAGCGGGGACTACAATGAGCAGTACTTC. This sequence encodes CASSQGGTSGDYNEQYF.

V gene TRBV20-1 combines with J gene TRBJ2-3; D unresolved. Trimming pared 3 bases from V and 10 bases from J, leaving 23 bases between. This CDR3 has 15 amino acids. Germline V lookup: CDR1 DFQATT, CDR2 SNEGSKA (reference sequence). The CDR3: CSASPVAGNAPAQYF. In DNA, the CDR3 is TGCAGTGCTAGCCCGGTAGCAGGTAACGCGCCTGCGCAGTATTTT.